This T cell receptor (beta chain) was profiled in a study of PD-1 blockade in classical Hodgkin lymphoma. Study-wide background: Intravenous infusions of nivolumab 3 mg/kg reached patients every 2 weeks. Study findings and constraints: Newly diagnosed patients reportedly trailed healthy donors in baseline TCR diversity.

The CDR3 contains 14 residues. Germline CDR1 reads SQVTM; CDR2 reads ANQGSEA. V lost 3 bases and J lost 3, with 14 bases in between. Documented time point: cycle 4 day 1 (C4D1), after five to seven weeks of nivolumab. With no exception, relapse followed autologous stem cell transplantation in all patients, and brentuximab vedotin exposure varied. This clone was detected once. Its cognate antigen is unknown. Assay: immunoSEQ multiplex PCR; the TCRdb copy retains only in-frame clones and omits some. Altogether just under 40,000 clones are present, around 80% being singletons, with the ten largest covering 9.8%.

The sample here was peripheral blood mononuclear cells (PBMCs), taken before the fourth cycle of nivolumab. The source of this sequence is a human donor with classical Hodgkin lymphoma. This rearrangement joins TRBV29-1 to TRBJ1-1; D is uncertain. The CDR3 coding sequence is TGCAGCGTTGAGCCATGGGAAATGGACACTGAAGCTTTCTTT. This gives the protein CSVEPWEMDTEAFF. Full variable domain (remainder filled in from reference TRBV29-1 and TRBJ1-1): SAVISQKPSRDICQRGTSLTIQCQVDSQVTMMFWYRQQPGQSLTLIATANQGSEATYESGFVIDKFPISRPNLTFSTLTVSNMSPEDSSIYLCSVEPWEMDTEAFFGQGTRLTVV.